This TCR beta chain was observed in a study of cytomegalovirus exposure and HLA in healthy donors. Findings of the study overall: Later on, an analysis showed TCR association rates differing by HLA locus, with DRB1 the most and HLA-C the fewest. An apparent linkage of common viral pathogens to several of the most significant clusters emerged in a later analysis. Exclusion as indistinguishable affected some V segments, including TRBV6-2 and TRBV6-3.

With regard to this clone: Its antigen is not identified.

Use of 60 Vbeta and 13 Jbeta primers characterized the PCR. Sequenced by immunoSEQ multiplex PCR; TCRdb stores in-frame clones only, minus some. The table includes 150,000 to 200,000 clones, around 72% detected once. Per the germline V gene, CDR1 is SQVTM and CDR2 is ANQGSEA. The CDR3 contains 12 residues. Sequenced input: PBMCs. This clonotype originated in a man between 40 and 49 years old in good health and CMV-seropositive. V and J are TRBV29-1 and TRBJ2-5; D gene unclear. The assigned J gene may be wrong: the sequence end matches TRBJ2-7 better. The CDR3 coding sequence is TGCAGCGTTGCCAAGAGCTCCTACGAGCAGTACTTC. This translates into CSVAKSSYEQYF.